The next 32 T cell receptor beta chains were all read from a single sample in a study of cytomegalovirus exposure and HLA in healthy donors. Here immunoSEQ multiplex PCR was the method, and the copy in TCRdb shows in-frame clones only, minus some. Of roughly 170,000 clones in the sample, 80% to 85% are singletons; the top ten hold approximately 3%. The sample consisted of PBMCs. Every receptor here comes from a woman in her late teens or twenties in good health and CMV-seropositive.

CDR3 sequence reads: CASGGETGTYNEQFF. The CDR3 DNA is TGTGCCAGCGGGGGCGAGACAGGGACCTACAATGAGCAGTTCTTC. This sequence joins TRBV2 and TRBJ2-1, with 7 bases fitting TRBD1. Germline V gene lookup returns CDR1 SNHLY and CDR2 FYNNEI. The trim removed 8 bases at V and 2 bases at J, leaving 9 bases unmatched. CDR3 length equals 15 residues.

V gene TRBV2 combines with J gene TRBJ1-5; D is undetermined. Germline V lookup: CDR1 SNHLY, CDR2 FYNNEI. The CDR3 is 15 residues long. The V end was cut by 5 bases, the J end by 1 base, with 12 bases between. The CDR3 DNA is TGTGCCAGCAGTCCCGAGAGGAGGAGCAATCAGCCCCAGCATTTT. Its protein is CASSPERRSNQPQHF.

This clone was found once. The chain combines TRBV5-6 with TRBJ1-1; D possibly corresponds to TRBD1 (5 bases). Germline lookup yields CDR1 SGHDT and CDR2 YYEEEE. V was clipped by 2 bases and J by 0 bases, with 11 bases between them. This CDR3 spans 15 amino acids. The CDR3 DNA reads as TGTGCCAGCAGCTTTCGGGGGGTACTGAACACTGAAGCTTTCTTT. It is translated as CASSFRGVLNTEAFF.

J is TRBJ2-7 and V is TRBV11-3; TRBD1 matches 10 bases. The CDR3 is made up of 14 amino acids. Germline assignment: CDR1 SGHNT and CDR2 YENEEA. V was pared by 4 bases and J by 5 bases, with 5 bases of the junction left unmatched. The CDR3 protein is CASSSGTGVDEQYF. The CDR3 nucleotides are TGTGCCAGCAGCTCCGGGACAGGGGTTGACGAGCAGTACTTC. Looking up the rest from reference TRBV11-3 and TRBJ2-7 gives the full variable domain: EAGVVQSPRYKIIEKKQPVAFWCNPISGHNTLYWYLQNLGQGPELLIRYENEEAVDDSQLPKDRFSAERLKGVDSTLKIQPAELGDSAVYLCASSSGTGVDEQYFGPGTRLTVT.

The rearrangement uses TRBV6-6 and TRBJ1-2, with 7 positions matching TRBD1. The germline V gene has CDR1 MNHNY and CDR2 SVGAGI (reference sequence). This CDR3 is 11 amino acids long. The ends lost 5 bases at V and 7 bases at J; junction bases unmatched: 1. The CDR3 spells CASSQGGGYTF. CDR3 coding DNA: TGTGCCAGCAGTCAGGGGGGTGGCTACACCTTC.

Only a few counts were recorded for this clone. This sequence joins TRBV5-1 and TRBJ1-1; D remains unclear. Germline CDR1 reads SGHRS; CDR2 reads YFSETQ. V shed 1 base and J shed 4 bases, with 14 bases lying between them. The CDR3 is 15 residues long. CDR3 residues: CASSLQDPRGTEAFF. Written as DNA, the CDR3 is TGCGCCAGCAGCTTGCAGGACCCTCGGGGCACTGAAGCTTTCTTT.

The rearrangement joins TRBV7-6 to TRBJ1-1, with D perhaps TRBD1 (5 bases). The germline CDR1 and CDR2 sequences are SGHVS and FNYEAQ. This CDR3 region has 14 residues. Trimming left V 5 bases short and J 1 base short, with 11 bases between. This chain's CDR3 is CASSPRQRNTEAFF. The CDR3 DNA sequence: TGTGCCAGCAGCCCGCGACAGCGGAACACTGAAGCTTTCTTT.

Comments on this clone: Other DNA sequences in this sample translate to the same CDR3. This sequence joins TRBV6-5 and TRBJ1-2; TRBD1 is a possible D gene (5 bases). Germline CDR1 and CDR2: MNHEY and SVGAGI. The CDR3 length is 13 residues. V dropped 2 bases and J dropped 7 bases, with 11 bases sitting between them. The CDR3 DNA reads as TGTGCCAGCAGTTACCGGCAGGGTGGTGGCTACACCTTC. Residues: CASSYRQGGGYTF.

This clone showed up just once. This chain links TRBV2 with TRBJ2-1; 7 positions match TRBD2. J was trimmed by 5 bases and V by 6 bases; bases with no gene match: 16. Germline CDR1 reads SNHLY; CDR2 reads FYNNEI. The CDR3 has 17 residues. The CDR3 reads CASRDGTKRGYHNEQFF. Written as DNA, the CDR3 is TGTGCCAGCAGAGATGGGACTAAGAGGGGATATCACAATGAGCAGTTCTTC. The variable domain in full, with the rest retrieved from reference TRBV2 and TRBJ2-1, is EPEVTQTPSHQVTQMGQEVILRCVPISNHLYFYWYRQILGQKVEFLVSFYNNEISEKSEIFDDQFSVERPDGSNFTLKIRSTKLEDSAMYFCASRDGTKRGYHNEQFFGPGTRLTVL.

The J gene is TRBJ2-5, the V gene TRBV5-4; maybe TRBD2 (5 bases). CDR1 and CDR2 from the germline V gene are SGHNT and YYREEE (reference sequence). CDR3 length: 14 residues. V lost 6 bases and J lost 4, with 16 bases in between. CDR3 in DNA: TGTGCCAGCATTGCAGAAGGGAGCGCAGAGACCCAGTACTTC. Its protein is CASIAEGSAETQYF.

V and J are TRBV4-2 and TRBJ1-6; possible D gene TRBD1, 5 bases. Per germline, CDR1 LGHNA and CDR2 YNFKEQ. The germline V and J ends were trimmed by 0 bases and 8 bases, with 8 bases remaining between them. This CDR3 is 14 amino acids long. The CDR3 is CASSQDLGDSPLHF. The DNA of the CDR3 is TGTGCCAGCAGCCAAGATTTAGGGGATTCACCCCTCCACTTT.

This chain links TRBV15 with TRBJ2-7, with 9 bases fitting TRBD1. The CDR3 has 14 residues. Germline values: CDR1 LNHNV, CDR2 YYDKDF (reference sequence). The V gene end was trimmed by 1 base and the J gene end by 6 bases; junction bases not matched to a gene: 4. The chain's CDR3 is CATSRGDREGEQYF. CDR3 nucleotides: TGTGCCACCAGCAGAGGGGACAGGGAGGGCGAGCAGTACTTC.

V is TRBV6-5 and J is TRBJ2-3; 13 positions match TRBD2. Germline CDR1 MNHEY, CDR2 SVGAGI. With 2 bases clipped from V and 13 bases from J, the junction kept 9 bases outside the gene matches. This CDR3 contains 15 residues. The CDR3 loop reads CASSYGLAGDSQEYF. The CDR3 DNA follows: TGTGCCAGCAGTTACGGACTAGCGGGGGATTCACAGGAGTATTTT.

The chain recombines TRBV5-8 with TRBJ1-2; D perhaps matches TRBD1 (5 bases). V gave up 2 bases and J gave up 4 bases, with 12 bases separating them. This CDR3 is 14 amino acids long. CDR1 SGHTS and CDR2 YDEGEE come from the germline V gene. In DNA, the CDR3 is TGTGCCAGCAGCTTTGATAACAGGCCCTATGGCTACACCTTC. It is translated as CASSFDNRPYGYTF. Full variable domain (missing parts from reference TRBV5-8 and TRBJ1-2): EAGVTQSPTHLIKTRGQQATLRCSPISGHTSVYWYQQALGLGLQFLLWYDEGEERNRGNFPPRFSGRQFPNYSSELNVNALELEDSALYLCASSFDNRPYGYTFGSGTRLTVV.

This rearrangement joins TRBV2 to TRBJ2-3; D unclear. This CDR3 is built from 13 residues. The V end was cut by 1 base, the J end by 2 bases, with 4 bases between. Germline V gene sequence: CDR1 SNHLY, CDR2 FYNNEI. This CDR3 reads CASSEDFTDTQYF. The DNA for the CDR3 is TGTGCCAGCAGTGAAGACTTCACAGATACGCAGTATTTT.

DNA for the CDR3: TGCAGCGTTGAGCGGGGGAGGACTGAAGCTTTCTTT. It is translated as CSVERGRTEAFF. The chain combines TRBV29-1 with TRBJ1-1; the D gene is possibly TRBD1 (5 bases). The CDR3 totals 12 residues. Germline V gene sequence: CDR1 SQVTM, CDR2 ANQGSEA. Deletions cut 3 bases from V and 5 bases from J, with 10 bases between.

A few counts support this clone. The chain employs TRBV25-1 and TRBJ2-7, with a tentative D call TRBD1 (5 bases). Trimming pared 7 bases from V and 2 bases from J, leaving 9 bases between. Germline lookup yields CDR1 MGHDK and CDR2 SYGVNS. The CDR3 has 12 amino acids. CDR3 nucleotides: TGTGCCAGCACCCAGGGCGCCTACGAGCAGTACTTC. Amino acids: CASTQGAYEQYF.

V gene TRBV6-1 combines with J gene TRBJ2-7; no clear D gene. The CDR3 is made up of 13 amino acids. The germline CDR1 and CDR2 sequences are MNHNS and SASEGT. V lost 4 bases and J lost 4, with 11 bases in between. The CDR3: CASSGVGRYEQYF. The CDR3 bases are TGTGCCAGCAGTGGCGTCGGTAGATACGAGCAGTACTTC.

The rearrangement links TRBV6-5 to TRBJ1-3; D not resolved. The V gene's germline CDR1 is MNHEY and CDR2 SVGAGI. The CDR3 loop spans 15 amino acids. V was clipped by 6 bases and J by 0 bases, with 12 bases between them. The CDR3 loop reads CASRPAEGSGNTIYF. The CDR3 DNA reads as TGTGCCAGCAGGCCGGCTGAGGGCTCTGGAAACACCATATATTTT.

The V and J genes are TRBV4-1 and TRBJ1-2, with D possibly being TRBD1 (5 bases). CDR1 is MGHRA and CDR2 is YSYEKL in the germline V gene. CDR3 length: 14 amino acids. Trimming cost V 0 bases and J 4 bases, with 9 bases left between them. As DNA, the CDR3 is TGCGCCAGCAGCCAAGACAGGGTACCCTATGGCTACACCTTC. Translation: CASSQDRVPYGYTF.

This chain links TRBV7-2 with TRBJ1-5, with 7 bases matching TRBD1. Germline V lookup: CDR1 SGHTA, CDR2 FQGNSA. Trimming at V came to 5 bases and at J to 7 bases, leaving 8 bases not matched to a gene. This CDR3 spans 14 amino acids. The CDR3 DNA reads as TGTGCCAGCAGCCGGGACAGCCCCCGACAGCCCCAGCATTTT. It translates to CASSRDSPRQPQHF.

In nucleotides, the CDR3 is TGTGCCAGCAGCTTTCGTAGCGGGGGAGGAGAGACCCAGTACTTC. Protein sequence: CASSFRSGGGETQYF. This rearrangement joins TRBV5-4 to TRBJ2-5; TRBD2 aligns across 9 bases. The V segment lost 2 bases and the J segment 4 bases; nucleotides outside the gene matches: 6. The CDR3 consists of 15 residues. Germline V gives CDR1 SGHNT, CDR2 YYREEE (reference sequence).

The chain has TRBV11-2 and TRBJ1-5; D is possibly TRBD1 (6 bases). V was clipped by 1 base and J by 4 bases, with 8 bases between them. Germline CDR1 and CDR2: SGHAT and FQNNGV. This CDR3 region has 14 residues. Here the CDR3 reads CASSLGTANQPQHF. CDR3 in DNA: TGTGCCAGCAGCTTAGGGACAGCAAATCAGCCCCAGCATTTT.

As concerns this clone: The identical CDR3 is also encoded by other nucleotide sequences in the sample. This chain uses TRBV18 with TRBJ2-6; D uncertain. Trimming pared 0 bases from V and 4 bases from J, leaving 7 bases between. There are 15 residues in the CDR3. Germline loops: CDR1 KGHSH, CDR2 LQKENI. Here the CDR3 reads CASSPPRSGANVLTF. CDR3 DNA sequence: TGTGCCAGCTCACCACCACGGTCCGGGGCCAACGTCCTGACTTTC.

This clone was picked up one time. V and J are TRBV7-6 and TRBJ1-1; tentative D call: TRBD1 (5 bases). CDR1 and CDR2 from the germline V gene are SGHVS and FNYEAQ. V dropped 5 bases and J dropped 0 bases, with 7 bases sitting between them. This CDR3 has 13 residues. CDR3 amino acids: CASSTGVNTEAFF. For the CDR3, the DNA is TGTGCCAGCAGCACAGGAGTGAACACTGAAGCTTTCTTT.

The chain is built from TRBV5-1 and TRBJ1-1; tentative D call: TRBD1 (6 bases). The CDR3 spans 16 residues. V was clipped by 0 bases and J by 2 bases, with 14 bases between them. Germline CDR1 SGHRS, CDR2 YFSETQ. The CDR3 spells CASSLAQGWDNTEAFF. CDR3 sequence (DNA): TGCGCCAGCAGCTTGGCACAGGGATGGGACAACACTGAAGCTTTCTTT.

The genes are TRBV27 and TRBJ2-7; D gene ambiguous. V lost 6 bases and J lost 5, with 14 bases in between. Germline V gene data show CDR1 as MNHEY and CDR2 as SMNVEV (reference sequence). The CDR3 covers 13 residues. The CDR3 bases are TGTGCCAGCAGCATCACCGCAGTCGACGAGCAGTACTTC. Translation gives CASSITAVDEQYF.

This chain uses TRBV29-1 with TRBJ1-2; 7 bases agree with TRBD1. J lost 6 bases, V lost 7 bases, and 8 bases had no gene match. This CDR3 is built from 12 residues. Germline CDR1 reads SQVTM; CDR2 reads ANQGSEA. The CDR3 spells CSGYRGLNGYTF. CDR3 nucleotide sequence: TGCAGCGGGTACAGGGGTTTGAATGGCTACACCTTC.

V and J are TRBV28 and TRBJ2-7; tentatively, D is TRBD1 (5 bases). This CDR3 region has 15 residues. Trimming stripped 8 bases from V and 1 base from J, with 18 bases between. CDR1 and CDR2 (germline): MDHEN, SYDVKM. The CDR3 is CASFSPRVGSYEQYF. Here the CDR3 DNA reads TGTGCCAGCTTCTCTCCCAGGGTTGGGTCCTACGAGCAGTACTTC. The full variable domain, with the rest looked up from reference TRBV28 and TRBJ2-7, is DVKVTQSSRYLVKRTGEKVFLECVQDMDHENMFWYRQDPGLGLRLIYFSYDVKMKEKGDIPEGYSVSREKKERFSLILESASTNQTSMYLCASFSPRVGSYEQYFGPGTRLTVT.

This rearrangement joins TRBV19 to TRBJ2-3, with 7 bases lining up with TRBD2. Losses at the gene ends were 6 bases for V and 6 bases for J; bases not matched to a gene: 12. Germline values: CDR1 LNHDA, CDR2 SQIVND (reference sequence). This CDR3 comprises 15 residues. CDR3 in DNA: TGTGCCAGTAGCCTCAGGGAGGGTGTGACCGATACGCAGTATTTT. Translated: CASSLREGVTDTQYF.

The chain employs TRBV11-1 and TRBJ1-1, with a weak D call TRBD1 (6 bases). CDR1 is SGHAT, CDR2 FQDESV, per germline (reference sequence). This CDR3 is built from 16 residues. With 1 base removed from V and 1 base from J, the gap between germline ends came to 13 bases. The CDR3 nucleotides are TGTGCCAGCAGCTTAGGGTCCGGGACATCGAACACTGAAGCTTTCTTT. Amino acids: CASSLGSGTSNTEAFF.

CDR3 sequence reads: CASSWAGAYEQYF. The CDR3 region has the DNA TGTGCCAGCAGTTGGGCAGGGGCCTACGAGCAGTACTTC. The V and J genes are TRBV7-8 and TRBJ2-7; D might be TRBD1 (6 bases). Trimming left V 6 bases short and J 2 bases short, with 11 bases between. The germline V gene has CDR1 SGHVS and CDR2 FQNEAQ. The CDR3 is 13 residues long.